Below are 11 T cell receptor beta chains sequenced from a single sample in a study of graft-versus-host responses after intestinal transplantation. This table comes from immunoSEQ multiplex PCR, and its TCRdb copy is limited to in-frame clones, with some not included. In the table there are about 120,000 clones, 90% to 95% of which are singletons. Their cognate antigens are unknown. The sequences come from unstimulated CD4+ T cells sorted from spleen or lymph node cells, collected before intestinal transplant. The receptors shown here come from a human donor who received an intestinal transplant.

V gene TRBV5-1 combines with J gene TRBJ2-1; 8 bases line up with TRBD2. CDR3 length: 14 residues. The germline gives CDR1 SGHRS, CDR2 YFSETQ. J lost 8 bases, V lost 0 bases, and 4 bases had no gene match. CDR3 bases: TGCGCCAGCAGCTTGGGGACTAGCATCCATGAGCAGTTCTTC. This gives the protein CASSLGTSIHEQFF. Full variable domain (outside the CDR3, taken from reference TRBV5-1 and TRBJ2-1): KAGVTQTPRYLIKTRGQQVTLSCSPISGHRSVSWYQQTPGQGLQFLFEYFSETQRNKGNFPGRFSGRQFSNSRSEMNVSTLELGDSALYLCASSLGTSIHEQFFGPGTRLTVL.

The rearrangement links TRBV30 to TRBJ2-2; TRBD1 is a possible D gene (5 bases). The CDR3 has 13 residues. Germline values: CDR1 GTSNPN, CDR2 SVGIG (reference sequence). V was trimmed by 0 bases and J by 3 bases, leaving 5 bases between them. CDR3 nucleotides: TGTGCCTGGAGTGTGGGGCACACCGGGGAGCTGTTTTTT. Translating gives CAWSVGHTGELFF.

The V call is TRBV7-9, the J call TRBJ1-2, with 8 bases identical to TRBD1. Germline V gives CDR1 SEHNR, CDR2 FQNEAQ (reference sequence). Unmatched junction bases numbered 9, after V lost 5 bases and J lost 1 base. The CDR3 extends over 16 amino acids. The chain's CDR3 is CASSLGDRRFNYGYTF. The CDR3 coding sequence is TGTGCCAGCAGCCTTGGGGACAGGCGTTTTAACTATGGCTACACCTTC.

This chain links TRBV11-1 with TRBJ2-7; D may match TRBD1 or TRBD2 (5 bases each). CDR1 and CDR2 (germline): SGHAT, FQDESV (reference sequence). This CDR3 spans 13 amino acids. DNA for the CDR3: TGTGCAAGTACCGGGACGAAATACTACGAGCAGTACTTC. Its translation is CASTGTKYYEQYF.

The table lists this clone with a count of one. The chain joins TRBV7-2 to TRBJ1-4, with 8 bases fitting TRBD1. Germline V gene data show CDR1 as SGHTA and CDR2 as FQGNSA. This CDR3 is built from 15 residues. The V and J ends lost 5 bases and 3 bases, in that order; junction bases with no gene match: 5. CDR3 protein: CASSLTGGSNEKLFF. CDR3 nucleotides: TGTGCCAGCAGCCTTACAGGGGGGTCTAATGAAAAACTGTTTTTT.

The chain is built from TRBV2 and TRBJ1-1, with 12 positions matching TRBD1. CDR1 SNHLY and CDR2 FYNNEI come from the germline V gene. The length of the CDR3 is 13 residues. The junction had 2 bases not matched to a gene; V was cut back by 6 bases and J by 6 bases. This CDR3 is CASRRDRGPEAFF. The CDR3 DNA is TGTGCCAGCAGGCGGGACAGGGGGCCTGAAGCTTTCTTT.

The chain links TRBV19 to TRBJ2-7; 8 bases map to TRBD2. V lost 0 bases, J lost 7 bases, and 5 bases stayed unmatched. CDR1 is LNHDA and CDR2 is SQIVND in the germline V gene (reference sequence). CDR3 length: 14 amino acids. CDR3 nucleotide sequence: TGTGCCAGTAGTATAGAGTGGTTAGCGGGGGAGCAGTACTTC. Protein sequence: CASSIEWLAGEQYF.

The CDR3 loop is CASSGQGWRGGEKLFF. In nucleotides, the CDR3 is TGTGCCAGCAGTGGACAGGGTTGGCGGGGTGGTGAAAAACTGTTTTTT. The J gene is TRBJ1-4, the V gene TRBV6-1; 7 bases align to TRBD1. The CDR3 has 16 residues. Trimming at V came to 4 bases and at J to 7 bases, leaving 12 bases not matched to a gene. Germline assignment: CDR1 MNHNS and CDR2 SASEGT.

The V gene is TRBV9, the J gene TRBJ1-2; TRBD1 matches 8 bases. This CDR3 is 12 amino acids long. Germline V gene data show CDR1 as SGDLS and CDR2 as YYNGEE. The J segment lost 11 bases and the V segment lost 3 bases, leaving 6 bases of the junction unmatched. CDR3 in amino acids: CASSARQGSYTF. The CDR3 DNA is TGTGCCAGCAGCGCACGACAGGGGTCTTACACCTTC.

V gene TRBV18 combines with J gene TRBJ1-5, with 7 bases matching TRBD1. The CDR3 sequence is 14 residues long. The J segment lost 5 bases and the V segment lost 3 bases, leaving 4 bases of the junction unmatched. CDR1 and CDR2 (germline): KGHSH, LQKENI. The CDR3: CASSPDRQYQPQHF. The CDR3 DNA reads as TGTGCCAGCTCACCGGACAGGCAGTATCAGCCCCAGCATTTT.

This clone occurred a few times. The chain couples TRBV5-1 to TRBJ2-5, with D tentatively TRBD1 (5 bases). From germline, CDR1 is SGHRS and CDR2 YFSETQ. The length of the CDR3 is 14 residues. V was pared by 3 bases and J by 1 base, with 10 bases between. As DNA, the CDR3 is TGCGCCAGCAGCTCCGCAGGGTCCCAAGAGACCCAGTACTTC. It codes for CASSSAGSQETQYF.